The next 6 T cell receptor beta chains were all read from a single sample in a study of blood T cells in healthy people across ages. Through a sample-barcoded 5' primer and a J-beta primer mix, a second PCR was run for about 6 to 12 cycles. TCRdb recomputed calls from the 5' RACE reads with MiXCR, one row per CDR3 protein. Of 1.6 million or so distinct CDR3 sequences in the sample, 34% were seen once. The sample taken for sequencing was blood. The source of these receptors is a woman aged 25-40 years in good health.

CDR3: CAWSFGVIYYEQYF. The CDR3, as DNA: TGTGCCTGGAGTTTCGGGGTCATCTACTACGAGCAGTACTTC. The chain has TRBV30 and TRBJ2-5, with D perhaps matching TRBD2 (5 bases). The closer fit of TRBJ2-7 to the DNA end suggests the J call may be wrong. The V gene's germline CDR1 is GTSNPN and CDR2 SVGIG (reference sequence). The CDR3 loop spans 14 amino acids.

This clonotype was recorded a few times. This chain joins TRBV2 and TRBJ2-5; TRBD2 is a possible D gene (6 bases). The CDR3 has 14 residues. Germline lookup yields CDR1 SNHLY and CDR2 FYNNEI. V lost 1 base and J 7 bases, leaving 13 bases between the germline ends. The CDR3 coding sequence is TGTGCCAGCAGTGAAGGGGGGACCGGGAGGACCCAGTACTTC. Translated: CASSEGGTGRTQYF.

Comment on this clonotype: A much larger clone is a single base away; this may be a read error. The chain carries TRBV4-2 and TRBJ2-4, with D tentatively TRBD2 (5 bases). The J call may not be correct, given that the DNA end is closer to TRBJ2-7. Germline CDR1 and CDR2: LGHNA and YNFKEQ. CDR3 size: 15 residues. The CDR3 DNA reads as TGTGCCAGCAGCCAAGAAAGTACAAGGAGGTACGAGCAGTACTTC. Translated, it gives CASSQESTRRYEQYF.

Here the CDR3 DNA reads TGTGCCACCGGGGGATCCGGGGAGCTGTTTTTT. Translation gives CATGGSGELFF. The chain combines TRBV24-1 with TRBJ2-2; D could derive from TRBD1 or TRBD2 (5 bases each). This CDR3 spans 11 amino acids. Trimming left V 9 bases short and J 6 bases short, with 7 bases between. Germline assignment: CDR1 KGHDR and CDR2 SFDVKD.

This clonotype showed up just a few times. The chain employs TRBV13 and TRBJ1-4; D gene unclear. The V gene lost 3 bases and the J gene lost 4 bases, with 12 bases spanning the gap. Germline V lookup: CDR1 PRHDT, CDR2 FYEKMQ (reference sequence). The CDR3 sequence is 15 residues long. CDR3 coding DNA: TGTGCCAGCAGCTTGAAGTGGGGATTTAATGAAAAACTGTTTTTT. As protein: CASSLKWGFNEKLFF. The whole variable domain, filled in from reference TRBV13 and TRBJ1-4, reads AAGVIQSPRHLIKEKRETATLKCYPIPRHDTVYWYQQGPGQDPQFLISFYEKMQSDKGSIPDRFSAQQFSDYHSELNMSSLELGDSALYFCASSLKWGFNEKLFFGSGTQLSVL.

This clonotype appeared a few times. A much more abundant neighbour one base away suggests this may be a read error. CDR3 amino acids: CASSYRGTGKIGYTF. The CDR3 coding sequence is TGTGCCAGCAGTTACCGAGGGACAGGGAAGATTGGCTACACCTTC. The chain uses TRBV6-5 and TRBJ1-2; 9 bases are a match to TRBD1. This CDR3 comprises 15 residues. With V trimmed by 2 bases and J by 7 bases, 8 bases remained unmatched. Germline assignment: CDR1 MNHEY and CDR2 SVGAGI.